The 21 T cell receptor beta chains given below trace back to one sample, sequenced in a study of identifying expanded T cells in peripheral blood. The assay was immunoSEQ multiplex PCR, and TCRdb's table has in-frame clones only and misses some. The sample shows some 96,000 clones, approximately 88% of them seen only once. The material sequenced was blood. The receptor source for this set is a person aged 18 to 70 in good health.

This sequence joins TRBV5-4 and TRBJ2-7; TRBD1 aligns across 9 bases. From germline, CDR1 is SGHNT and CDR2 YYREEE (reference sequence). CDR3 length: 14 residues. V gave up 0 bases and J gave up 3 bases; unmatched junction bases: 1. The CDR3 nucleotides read TGTGCCAGCAGCTTGGGGGGACAGGGCTACGAGCAGTACTTC. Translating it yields CASSLGGQGYEQYF.

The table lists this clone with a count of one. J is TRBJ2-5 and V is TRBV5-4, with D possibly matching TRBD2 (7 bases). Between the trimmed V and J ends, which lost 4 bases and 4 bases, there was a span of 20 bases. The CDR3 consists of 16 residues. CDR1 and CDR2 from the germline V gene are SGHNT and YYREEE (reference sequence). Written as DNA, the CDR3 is TGTGCCAGCAGCCGGGGGGCGGGCGGATACGGAGAGACCCAGTACTTC. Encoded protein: CASSRGAGGYGETQYF.

CDR3 nucleotides: TGTGCCAGCAGTTACTCGGCCAATCAGCCCCAGCATTTT. Its protein product is CASSYSANQPQHF. The rearrangement uses TRBV6-6 and TRBJ1-5; D unclear. With 0 bases removed from V and 3 bases from J, the gap between germline ends came to 3 bases. Germline V gives CDR1 MNHNY, CDR2 SVGAGI (reference sequence). The CDR3 contains 13 residues.

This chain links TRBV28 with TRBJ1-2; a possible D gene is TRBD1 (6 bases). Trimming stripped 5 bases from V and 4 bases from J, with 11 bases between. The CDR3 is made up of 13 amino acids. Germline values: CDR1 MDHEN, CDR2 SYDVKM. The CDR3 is CASSTGSGYGYTF. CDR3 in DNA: TGTGCCAGCAGTACAGGGTCAGGCTATGGCTACACCTTC.

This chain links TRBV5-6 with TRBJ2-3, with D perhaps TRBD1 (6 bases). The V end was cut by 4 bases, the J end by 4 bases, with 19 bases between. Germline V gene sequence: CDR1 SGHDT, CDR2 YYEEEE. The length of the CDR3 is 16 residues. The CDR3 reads CASSPVGRQAADTQYF. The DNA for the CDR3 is TGTGCCAGCAGCCCGGTGGGCCGACAGGCCGCAGATACGCAGTATTTT.

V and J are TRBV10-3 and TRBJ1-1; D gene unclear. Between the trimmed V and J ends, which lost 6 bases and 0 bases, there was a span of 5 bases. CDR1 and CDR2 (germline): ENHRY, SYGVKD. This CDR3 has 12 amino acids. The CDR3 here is CAISALNTEAFF. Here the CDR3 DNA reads TGTGCCATCAGCGCCCTGAACACTGAAGCTTTCTTT.

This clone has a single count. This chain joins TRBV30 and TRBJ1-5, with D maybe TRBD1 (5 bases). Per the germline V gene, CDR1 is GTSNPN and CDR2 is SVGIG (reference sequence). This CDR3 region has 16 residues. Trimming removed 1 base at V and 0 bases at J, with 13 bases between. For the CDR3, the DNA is TGTGCCTGGAGTGGGGTTGGGGCATATAGCAATCAGCCCCAGCATTTT. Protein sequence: CAWSGVGAYSNQPQHF.

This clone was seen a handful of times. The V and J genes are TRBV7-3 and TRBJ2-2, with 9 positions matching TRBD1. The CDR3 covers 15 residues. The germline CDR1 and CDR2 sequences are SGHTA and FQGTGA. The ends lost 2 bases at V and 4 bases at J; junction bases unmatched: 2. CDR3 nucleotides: TGTGCCAGCAGCTTAGGGACAGGGACCACCGGGGAGCTGTTTTTT. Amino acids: CASSLGTGTTGELFF.

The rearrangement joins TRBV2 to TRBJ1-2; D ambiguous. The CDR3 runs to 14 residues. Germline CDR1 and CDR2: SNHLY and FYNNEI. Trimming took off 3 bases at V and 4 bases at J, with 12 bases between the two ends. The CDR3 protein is CASSDRADFYGYTF. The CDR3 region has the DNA TGTGCCAGCAGTGATCGGGCAGACTTCTATGGCTACACCTTC.

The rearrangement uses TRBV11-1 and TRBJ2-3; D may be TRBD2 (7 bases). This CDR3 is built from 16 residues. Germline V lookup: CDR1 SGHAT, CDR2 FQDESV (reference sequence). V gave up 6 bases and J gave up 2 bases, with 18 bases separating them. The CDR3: CASRAAAGDNTDTQYF. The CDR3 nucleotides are TGTGCCAGCAGGGCAGCGGCGGGGGACAACACAGATACGCAGTATTTT.

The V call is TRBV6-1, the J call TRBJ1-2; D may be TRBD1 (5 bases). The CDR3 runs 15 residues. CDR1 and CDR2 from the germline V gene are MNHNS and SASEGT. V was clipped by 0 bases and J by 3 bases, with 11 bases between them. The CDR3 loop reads CASSEAPQEYYGYTF. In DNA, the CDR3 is TGTGCCAGCAGTGAAGCTCCACAGGAGTACTATGGCTACACCTTC.

DNA of the CDR3: TGTGCCAGTAGCCTAGCGGGGGATTTAGGCGAGCAGTACTTC. This gives the protein CASSLAGDLGEQYF. The chain combines TRBV19 with TRBJ2-7, with 10 bases identical to TRBD2. The length of the CDR3 is 14 residues. Germline V gene sequence: CDR1 LNHDA, CDR2 SQIVND (reference sequence). The junction had 8 bases not matched to a gene; V was cut back by 6 bases and J by 6 bases. The complete variable domain, with remaining parts taken from reference TRBV19 and TRBJ2-7, reads DGGITQSPKYLFRKEGQNVTLSCEQNLNHDAMYWYRQDPGQGLRLIYYSQIVNDFQKGDIAEGYSVSREKKESFPLTVTSAQKNPTAFYLCASSLAGDLGEQYFGPGTRLTVT.

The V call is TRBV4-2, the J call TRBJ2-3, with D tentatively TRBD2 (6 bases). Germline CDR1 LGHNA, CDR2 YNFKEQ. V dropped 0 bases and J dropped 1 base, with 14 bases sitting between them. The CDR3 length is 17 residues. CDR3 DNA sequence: TGTGCCAGCAGCCAAGATAGTAGCGGAGCTGGCACAGATACGCAGTATTTT. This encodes CASSQDSSGAGTDTQYF.

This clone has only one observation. CDR3 in amino acids: CASSPGGEPSEQYF. CDR3 DNA: TGTGCCAGCAGTCCGGGGGGGGAGCCCTCCGAGCAGTACTTC. The V and J genes are TRBV9 and TRBJ2-7; 8 positions match TRBD2. V gave up 5 bases and J gave up 6 bases; unmatched junction bases: 10. The V gene's germline CDR1 is SGDLS and CDR2 YYNGEE. This CDR3 has 14 residues.

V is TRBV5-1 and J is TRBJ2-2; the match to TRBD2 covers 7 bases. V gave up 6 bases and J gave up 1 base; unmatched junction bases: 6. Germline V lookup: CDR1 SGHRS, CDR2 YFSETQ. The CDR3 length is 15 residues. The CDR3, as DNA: TGCGCCAGCAAGAGTCTAGCGGTGAACACCGGGGAGCTGTTTTTT. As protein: CASKSLAVNTGELFF.

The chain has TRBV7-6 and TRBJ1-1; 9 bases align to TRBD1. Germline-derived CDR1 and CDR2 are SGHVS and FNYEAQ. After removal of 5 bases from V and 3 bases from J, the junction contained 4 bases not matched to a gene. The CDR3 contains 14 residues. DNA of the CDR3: TGTGCCAGCAGCCCGACAGGGGGATACACTGAAGCTTTCTTT. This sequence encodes CASSPTGGYTEAFF.

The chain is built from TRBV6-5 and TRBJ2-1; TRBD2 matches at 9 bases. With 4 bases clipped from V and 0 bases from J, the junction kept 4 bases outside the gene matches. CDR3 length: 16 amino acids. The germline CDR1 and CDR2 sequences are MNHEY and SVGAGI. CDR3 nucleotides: TGTGCCAGCAGTTCCCGAGCGGGGGGCTCCTACAATGAGCAGTTCTTC. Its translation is CASSSRAGGSYNEQFF.

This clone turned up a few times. CDR3 protein: CASRAQGSGNTIYF. CDR3 sequence (DNA): TGCGCCAGCAGAGCACAGGGATCCGGAAACACCATATATTTT. This rearrangement joins TRBV10-2 to TRBJ1-3, with a weak D call TRBD1 (6 bases). With 6 bases removed from V and 4 bases from J, the gap between germline ends came to 13 bases. The CDR3 runs to 14 residues. Germline CDR1 and CDR2: WSHSY and SAAADI.

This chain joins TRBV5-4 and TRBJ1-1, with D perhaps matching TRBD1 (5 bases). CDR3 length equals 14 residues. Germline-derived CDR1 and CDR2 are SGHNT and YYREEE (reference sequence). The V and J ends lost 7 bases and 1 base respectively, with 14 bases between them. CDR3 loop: CASGTGPRNTEAFF. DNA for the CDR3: TGTGCCAGCGGAACGGGACCGAGGAACACTGAAGCTTTCTTT.

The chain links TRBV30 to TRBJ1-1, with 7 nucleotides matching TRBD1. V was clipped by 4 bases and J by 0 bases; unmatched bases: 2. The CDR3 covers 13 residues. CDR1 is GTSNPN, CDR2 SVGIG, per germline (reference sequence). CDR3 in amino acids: CAWTGQMNTEAFF. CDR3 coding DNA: TGTGCCTGGACGGGACAGATGAACACTGAAGCTTTCTTT.

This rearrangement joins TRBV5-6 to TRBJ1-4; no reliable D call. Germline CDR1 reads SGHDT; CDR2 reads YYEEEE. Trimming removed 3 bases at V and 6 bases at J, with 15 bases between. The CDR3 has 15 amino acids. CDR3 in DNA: TGTGCCAGCAGCTACCGTGGGCTGAAATATGAAAAACTGTTTTTT. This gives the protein CASSYRGLKYEKLFF.